The 20 T cell receptor beta chains below all came from one sample that was sequenced in a study of blood T cell repertoires in COVID-19. The table came from immunoSEQ multiplex PCR; TCRdb's copy has only in-frame clones and leaves some out. Here the sample spans around 500,000 clones, about 85% being singletons. Sequenced input: PBMCs or T cells enriched from blood (not recorded which). Source of these receptors: a woman aged 55-70 years who had recovered from COVID-19.

This chain uses TRBV6-5 with TRBJ2-5; D is unclear. The V end lost 8 bases, the J end lost 4 bases, and 11 bases lay between the germline ends. Germline CDR1 reads MNHEY; CDR2 reads SVGAGI. The CDR3 runs to 12 residues. The CDR3, as DNA: TGTGCCAGCGCGGAAGTGGGAGAGACCCAGTACTTC. It translates to CASAEVGETQYF.

Remarks on this clone: This sample includes further DNA sequences coding for the same CDR3. The chain combines TRBV5-4 with TRBJ1-5; the D gene is possibly TRBD1 (6 bases). The CDR3 loop spans 15 amino acids. In germline, CDR1 is SGHNT, CDR2 YYREEE (reference sequence). V dropped 2 bases and J dropped 6 bases, with 15 bases sitting between them. CDR3 in DNA: TGTGCCAGCAGCTTTGGTACAGGGTCGGGTCAGCCCCAGCATTTT. Its protein product is CASSFGTGSGQPQHF.

The chain employs TRBV7-2 and TRBJ2-3, with 7 bases lining up with TRBD1. After removal of 2 bases from V and 5 bases from J, the junction contained 10 bases not matched to a gene. This CDR3 contains 16 residues. Germline CDR1 and CDR2: SGHTA and FQGNSA. The CDR3 DNA follows: TGTGCCAGCAGCTTAAAAAGACAGGGCGCCTTAGATACGCAGTATTTT. It is translated as CASSLKRQGALDTQYF.

This chain joins TRBV21-1 and TRBJ1-2; the table assigns TRBD1, which was not confirmed against the DNA. TRBV21-1 is a recognized pseudogene. The CDR3 loop spans 14 amino acids. CDR3 in DNA: TGTGCCAGTCTTGAGAAACAGGGAGACTATGGCTACACCTTC. Translation: CASLEKQGDYGYTF.

V is TRBV7-9 and J is TRBJ1-1, with 7 positions matching TRBD1. The CDR3 spans 13 residues. Germline V lookup: CDR1 SEHNR, CDR2 FQNEAQ (reference sequence). Trimming took 5 bases from V and 7 from J; bases not matched to a gene: 7. The CDR3 loop reads CASSRTGISEAFF. CDR3 nucleotides: TGTGCCAGCAGCCGGACAGGTATAAGTGAAGCTTTCTTT.

J is TRBJ2-3 and V is TRBV11-2; no definite D call. CDR3 length: 14 residues. Trimming removed 0 bases at V and 2 bases at J, with 6 bases between. Germline V gene data show CDR1 as SGHAT and CDR2 as FQNNGV. The CDR3 is CASSLDTATDTQYF. Written as DNA, the CDR3 is TGTGCCAGCAGCTTAGATACAGCCACAGATACGCAGTATTTT. Looking up the rest from reference TRBV11-2 and TRBJ2-3 gives the full variable domain: EAGVAQSPRYKIIEKRQSVAFWCNPISGHATLYWYQQILGQGPKLLIQFQNNGVVDDSQLPKDRFSAERLKGVDSTLKIQPAKLEDSAVYLCASSLDTATDTQYFGPGTRLTVL.

The gene calls are TRBV7-2 and TRBJ1-1, with TRBD1 identical over 11 bases. The CDR3 extends over 13 amino acids. Unmatched junction bases numbered 8, after V lost 5 bases and J lost 12 bases. CDR1 is SGHTA, CDR2 FQGNSA, per germline. CDR3 nucleotides: TGTGCCAGCAGCCCTCCCGGACAGGGGGCAACTTTCTTT. Translation: CASSPPGQGATFF.

In DNA, the CDR3 is TGTGCCAGCAGCCTCGCGGGGGGACGGACGGATACGCAGTATTTT. This translates into CASSLAGGRTDTQYF. This chain links TRBV3-1 (or the pseudogene TRBV3-2) with TRBJ2-3; 8 bases fit TRBD2. The trim removed 4 bases at V and 6 bases at J, leaving 9 bases unmatched. Germline V lookup: CDR1 LGHDT, CDR2 YNNKEL (reference sequence). CDR3 size: 15 residues.

This rearrangement joins TRBV11-2 to TRBJ1-1; 8 bases fit TRBD1. Trimming at V came to 2 bases and at J to 1 base, leaving 6 bases not matched to a gene. The length of the CDR3 is 16 residues. Germline CDR1 and CDR2: SGHAT and FQNNGV. The CDR3 reads CASSLRGDRKNTEAFF. CDR3 nucleotide sequence: TGTGCCAGCAGCTTAAGGGGGGACAGGAAGAACACTGAAGCTTTCTTT. Supplemented by reference TRBV11-2 and TRBJ1-1, the full variable domain reads EAGVAQSPRYKIIEKRQSVAFWCNPISGHATLYWYQQILGQGPKLLIQFQNNGVVDDSQLPKDRFSAERLKGVDSTLKIQPAKLEDSAVYLCASSLRGDRKNTEAFFGQGTRLTVV.

The chain links TRBV5-1 to TRBJ2-2; 9 nucleotides match TRBD1. The CDR3 is 15 amino acids. J was trimmed by 7 bases and V by 4 bases; bases with no gene match: 8. Looked up from germline, CDR1 is SGHRS and CDR2 is YFSETQ. The CDR3 bases are TGCGCCAGCAGCCCTGGACAGGGGCGGGACGGGGAGCTGTTTTTT. This gives the protein CASSPGQGRDGELFF.

The rearrangement links TRBV7-9 to TRBJ2-7; maybe TRBD2 (5 bases). From germline, CDR1 is SEHNR and CDR2 FQNEAQ (reference sequence). Trimming removed 4 bases at V and 3 bases at J, with 7 bases between. The CDR3 loop spans 12 amino acids. The CDR3 DNA reads TGTGCCAGCAGCTCTAGCCGCTACGAGCAGTACTTC. It encodes CASSSSRYEQYF. Filled out from reference TRBV7-9 and TRBJ2-7, the complete variable domain reads DTGVSQNPRHKITKRGQNVTFRCDPISEHNRLYWYRQTLGQGPEFLTYFQNEAQLEKSRLLSDRFSAERPKGSFSTLEIQRTEQGDSAMYLCASSSSRYEQYFGPGTRLTVT.

The chain employs TRBV3-1 (or the pseudogene TRBV3-2) and TRBJ2-3; D not certain. The CDR3 is 12 amino acids. Germline V lookup: CDR1 LGHDT, CDR2 YNNKEL (reference sequence). The germline V and J ends were trimmed by 2 bases and 2 bases, with 2 bases remaining between them. CDR3 region: CASSQHTDTQYF. DNA of the CDR3: TGTGCCAGCAGCCAACACACAGATACGCAGTATTTT.

The chain employs TRBV6-5 and TRBJ2-6; D is possibly TRBD1 (6 bases). This CDR3 is built from 15 residues. The V and J ends lost 6 bases and 4 bases respectively, with 13 bases between them. In germline, CDR1 is MNHEY, CDR2 SVGAGI. The CDR3 sequence: CASSLTGLGANVLTF. The CDR3 bases are TGTGCCAGCAGCCTAACAGGGTTAGGGGCCAACGTCCTGACTTTC.

V usage is TRBV5-4 and J usage is TRBJ1-2, with D maybe TRBD1 (6 bases). Germline CDR1 reads SGHNT; CDR2 reads YYREEE (reference sequence). The V and J ends lost 0 bases and 4 bases respectively, with 10 bases between them. The CDR3 has 14 amino acids. CDR3 sequence reads: CASSLVQGIYGYTF. The CDR3 DNA is TGTGCCAGCAGCTTGGTCCAGGGGATCTATGGCTACACCTTC.

This chain uses TRBV28 with TRBJ1-2; 10 bases match TRBD1. CDR3 length: 15 amino acids. Germline CDR1 MDHEN, CDR2 SYDVKM. With V trimmed by 6 bases and J by 8 bases, 12 bases remained unmatched. The CDR3 DNA sequence: TGTGCCAGCAGACCGACAGGGGGCCTTAGTCGCGGCTACACCTTC. Translated, it gives CASRPTGGLSRGYTF.

The V call is TRBV5-1, the J call TRBJ2-1, with a possible D match to TRBD1 (7 bases). In germline, CDR1 is SGHRS, CDR2 YFSETQ. V was shortened by 2 bases and J by 2 bases, with 14 bases between the two germline ends. The CDR3 extends over 16 amino acids. The CDR3 reads CASSLGGTDAYNEQFF. The CDR3 bases are TGCGCCAGCAGCTTAGGAGGGACAGATGCCTACAATGAGCAGTTCTTC.

V is TRBV12-3 or TRBV12-4 and J is TRBJ1-5; D call uncertain. Trimming cost V 5 bases and J 0 bases, with 5 bases left between them. This CDR3 region has 13 residues. For the CDR3, the DNA is TGTGCCAGCAGTCGAGTTAGCAATCAGCCCCAGCATTTT. This encodes CASSRVSNQPQHF.

DNA for the CDR3: TGTGCCAGTAGGGCTCAGGACAGCCATAGCAATCAGCCCCAGCATTTT. This codes for CASRAQDSHSNQPQHF. The chain combines TRBV19 with TRBJ1-5; TRBD1 might be the D (6 bases). Germline CDR1 reads LNHDA; CDR2 reads SQIVND (reference sequence). V was shortened by 6 bases and J by 0 bases, with 15 bases between the two germline ends. The CDR3 is 16 residues long.

This clone showed up just once. The chain employs TRBV3-1 (or the pseudogene TRBV3-2) and TRBJ1-4; 7 bases are a match to TRBD1. This CDR3 comprises 15 residues. With 4 bases clipped from V and 4 bases from J, the junction kept 6 bases outside the gene matches. Looked up from germline, CDR1 is LGHDT and CDR2 is YNNKEL (reference sequence). CDR3 residues: CASSRPGQRNEKLFF. CDR3 sequence (DNA): TGTGCCAGCAGCCGGCCGGGACAGCGTAATGAAAAACTGTTTTTT.

The rearrangement links TRBV6-1 to TRBJ2-5, with D possibly matching TRBD2 (5 bases). V shed 2 bases and J shed 7 bases, with 14 bases lying between them. The germline gives CDR1 MNHNS, CDR2 SASEGT. CDR3 size: 14 residues. CDR3 loop: CASSELSGFATQYF. In nucleotides, the CDR3 is TGTGCCAGCAGTGAATTATCGGGATTTGCGACCCAGTACTTC.